This is a list of T cell receptor beta chains from one sample in a study of somatic mutations in cytotoxic T cells in rheumatoid arthritis. Only in-frame clones appear in the TCRdb table, and some are missing; sequencing was by immunoSEQ multiplex PCR. The table records 2,500 to 3,500 clones, over 70% of them present only once. Sequenced input: CD8+ T cells sorted from blood. These receptor sequences come from a woman aged 45 to 65 with rheumatoid arthritis. The CDR3 runs from the conserved cysteine through the conserved F or W. The D gene is left open where the match is weak. Clone sizes are given selectively: once, few, many, or a class where the clone is expanded.

d_call j_call v_call clone_size cdr3_nt cdr3_aa
TRBD2 TRBJ2-3 TRBV27 - TGTGCCAGCAAATCACCACAGCGGGATCCACCAGATACGCAGTATTTT CASKSPQRDPPDTQYF
- TRBJ2-5 TRBV6-5 - TGTGCCAGCAGTTACGAGACTACGCCTCAGGAGACCCAGTACTTC CASSYETTPQETQYF
TRBD1 TRBJ1-1 TRBV28 - TGTGCCAGCACAATGACAGGGGGCTTTACTGAAGCTTTCTTT CASTMTGGFTEAFF
TRBD1 TRBJ2-7 TRBV11-1 - TGTGCCAGCAGCTGGGACAGGCCTCCGAACGAGCAGTACTTC CASSWDRPPNEQYF
- TRBJ2-5 TRBV13 once TGTGCCAGCAGCTTAGGAGCAGGAGAGACCCAGTACTTC CASSLGAGETQYF
- TRBJ2-1 TRBV27 - TGTGCCAGCAGTTTTTCTGGAGTGGGTACCAATGAGCAGTTCTTC CASSFSGVGTNEQFF
TRBD1 TRBJ1-5 TRBV28 - TGTGCCAGCAGTTTGGGATACAGGGGGGATCAGCCCCAGCATTTT CASSLGYRGDQPQHF
- TRBJ1-1 TRBV18 few TGTGCCAGCTCACCACAAGGGGCCAATGAAGCTTTCTTT CASSPQGANEAFF
TRBD2 TRBJ2-3 TRBV27 - TGTGCCAGCAGCTCGGGACTAGCGACAGATACGCAGTATTTT CASSSGLATDTQYF
- TRBJ2-3 TRBV6-6 - TGTGCCAGCAGTCCACTGTGGACAGATACGCAGTATTTT CASSPLWTDTQYF
TRBD2 TRBJ2-7 TRBV7-9 - TGTGCCAGCAGCTTAGGAGGACTAGCGGACGAGCAGTACTTC CASSLGGLADEQYF
TRBD1 TRBJ2-7 TRBV7-6 - TGTGCCAGCAGCTTAGCGGGCAGGGGGATGTCCTACGAGCAGTACTTC CASSLAGRGMSYEQYF
- TRBJ2-7 TRBV28 once TGTGCCAGCAGTTTTAGCGCCCTACCCTACGAGCAGTACTTC CASSFSALPYEQYF
- TRBJ2-7 TRBV2 - TGTGCCAGCAGTGAGTACAGGGCGTACGAGCAGTACTTC CASSEYRAYEQYF
TRBD1 TRBJ1-2 TRBV6-1 - TGTGCCAGCAGACCTCCAGGGGGTTACTATGGCTACACCTTC CASRPPGGYYGYTF
TRBD2 TRBJ2-7 TRBV19 - TGTGCCAGTAGTGGCGGACTAGCGGCCTACGAGCAGTACTTC CASSGGLAAYEQYF
TRBD1 TRBJ1-2 TRBV7-8 - TGTGCCAGCAGCTGGGGGACAGGGGGCCAGGATGGCTACACCTTC CASSWGTGGQDGYTF
TRBD2 TRBJ2-5 TRBV19 few TGTGCCAGTAGTATGCCCGACGGACTAGCGGGACAAGAGACCCAGTACTTC CASSMPDGLAGQETQYF
TRBD2 TRBJ2-3 TRBV29-1 - TGCAGCGGGACTCTAGCGGGAGGAGGCGATACGCAGTATTTT CSGTLAGGGDTQYF
- TRBJ2-7 TRBV21-1 - TGTGCCAGCAGCAAAGATACGGGAGGGCCCTACGAGCAGTACTTC CASSKDTGGPYEQYF
- TRBJ2-5 TRBV28 - TGTGCCAGCATCTCGACTCCTCAGAGGACCCAGTACTTC CASISTPQRTQYF
- TRBJ2-2 TRBV7-4 - TGTGCCAGCAGCCCTCGACCCCCGGGAGAGCTGTTTTTT CASSPRPPGELFF
- TRBJ1-5 TRBV27 - TGTGCCAGCAGTTTATTGGCAGGTGATCAGCCCCAGCATTTT CASSLLAGDQPQHF
- TRBJ2-7 TRBV27 - TGTGCCAGCAGTGTGACAGGCCTTACATACGAGCAGTACTTC CASSVTGLTYEQYF
TRBD2 TRBJ2-7 TRBV27 - TGTGCCAGCAGTTTGCTGGCGGGAGGATTATACGAGCAGTACTTC CASSLLAGGLYEQYF
TRBD1 TRBJ2-7 TRBV27 - TGTGCCAGCAGTACCCTCGGGACAGGGCCCATCTACGAGCAGTACTTC CASSTLGTGPIYEQYF
- TRBJ2-1 TRBV5-4 - TGTGCCAGTGGCCGGGGATGTGAGCAGTTCTTC CASGRGCEQFF
TRBD1 TRBJ2-1 TRBV28 - TGTGCCAGTTCGGGACAGGATTACAATGAGCAGTTCTTC CASSGQDYNEQFF
- TRBJ2-7 TRBV28 - TGTGCCAGCAGTTTATATCCGGGACTGAGCTCCTACGAGCAGTACTTC CASSLYPGLSSYEQYF
TRBD2 TRBJ2-7 TRBV18 - TGTGCCAGCTCACCACCGTCTAGCGGGAGCTACGAGCAGTACTTC CASSPPSSGSYEQYF
- TRBJ2-1 TRBV28 - TGTGCCAGCAGTTTGGGGGGGACAGGAAAGGACAATGAGCAGTTCTTC CASSLGGTGKDNEQFF
- TRBJ2-5 TRBV7-3 - TGTGCCAGCAGCTTCGGGCAAGAGACCCAGTACTTC CASSFGQETQYF
- TRBJ1-1 TRBV2 - TGTGCCAGCAGTGAATATATTCTGAACACTGAAGCTTTCTTT CASSEYILNTEAFF